This entry lists 16 T cell receptor beta chains sequenced from one sample in a study of regulatory T cells in long-lasting Graves disease. Arm-PCR of CDR3 regions with iRepertoire HTBI primers generated TCR beta libraries. Each CDR3 protein gets one entry after TCRdb re-called the multiplex PCR reads with MiXCR. Seen here are about 540,000 distinct CDR3 sequences, around an eighth observed once, and the top ten hold roughly a tenth. The time point is: newly diagnosed GD, antithyroid drugs for less than 3 months. After RNA was extracted from PBMCs, the TCR library was made from it. The sample was also reused in another study, on T cells in Graves' hyperthyroidism and ophthalmopathy.

This specimen was peripheral blood mononuclear cells (PBMCs), taken at new diagnosis, from a patient treated with antithyroid drugs. Every receptor here comes from a man aged 25 to 45 with Graves disease.

This clonotype was picked up a small number of times. The J gene is TRBJ2-7, the V gene TRBV6-2 or TRBV6-3; 8 bases map to TRBD1. V lost 11 bases to trimming and J lost 6 bases; unmatched junction nucleotides: 6. This CDR3 is built from 11 residues. Germline-derived CDR1 and CDR2 are MNHEY and SVGEGT. The DNA for the CDR3 is TGTGCCGCCTGGACAGGGCCCGAGCAGTACTTC. This gives the protein CAAWTGPEQYF.

V and J are TRBV5-4 and TRBJ1-6, with D perhaps matching TRBD1 (5 bases). The ends were cut back, 4 bases at V and 0 bases at J, with 11 bases in the middle. The CDR3 is 16 residues long. Germline V gene sequence: CDR1 SGHNT, CDR2 YYREEE (reference sequence). This CDR3 reads CASSGDGNSYNSPLHF. CDR3 sequence (DNA): TGTGCCAGCAGCGGGGACGGGAACTCCTATAATTCACCCCTCCACTTT.

This clonotype appeared a few times. The V and J genes are TRBV18 and TRBJ1-4; a possible D gene is TRBD1 (5 bases). CDR1 KGHSH and CDR2 LQKENI come from the germline V gene. V was shortened by 2 bases and J by 2 bases, with 9 bases between the two germline ends. The CDR3 covers 15 residues. Written as DNA, the CDR3 is TGTGCCAGCTCACCAGGGGCGTTGACTAATGAAAAACTGTTTTTT. Amino acids: CASSPGALTNEKLFF.

This clonotype was seen repeatedly, ten times or more. In DNA form, the CDR3 reads TGTGCCAGCAGGGGACTAGCGGGAGTCAATGAGCAGTTCTTC. Translation gives CASRGLAGVNEQFF. This chain connects TRBV19 to TRBJ2-1; 14 bases align to TRBD2. V shed 9 bases and J 6 bases; nucleotides not matched to a gene: 4. Germline loops: CDR1 LNHDA, CDR2 SQIVND (reference sequence). This CDR3 region has 14 residues. Filled out from reference TRBV19 and TRBJ2-1, the complete variable domain reads DGGITQSPKYLFRKEGQNVTLSCEQNLNHDAMYWYRQDPGQGLRLIYYSQIVNDFQKGDIAEGYSVSREKKESFPLTVTSAQKNPTAFYLCASRGLAGVNEQFFGPGTRLTVL.

This clonotype was seen more than once but under ten times. J is TRBJ1-3 and V is TRBV6-1, with 7 bases aligning to TRBD1. Trimming took 4 bases from V and 2 from J; bases not matched to a gene: 5. The V gene's germline CDR1 is MNHNS and CDR2 SASEGT. The CDR3 is made up of 15 amino acids. CDR3 nucleotides: TGTGCCAGCAGTGGACAGGGTAGGACTGGAAACACCATATATTTT. As protein: CASSGQGRTGNTIYF.

Turning to this clonotype: A far more abundant clone sits one base away, making this likely a read error. The chain joins TRBV18 to TRBJ2-3; D is ambiguous. The J call may not be correct, given that the DNA end is closer to TRBJ2-7. Germline assignment: CDR1 KGHSH and CDR2 LQKENI. This CDR3 spans 14 amino acids. CDR3 sequence: CAGSPPTRWNEQYF. CDR3 in DNA: TGTGCCGGCTCACCACCAACCCGATGGAACGAGCAGTACTTC.

The chain joins TRBV4-1 to TRBJ1-5; no clear D gene. Germline CDR1 is MGHRA and CDR2 is YSYEKL. The CDR3 has 14 residues. Trimming stripped 0 bases from V and 5 bases from J, with 8 bases between. CDR3 loop: CASSQEGIDQPQHF. The DNA of the CDR3 is TGCGCCAGCAGCCAAGAGGGAATCGATCAGCCCCAGCATTTT.

The rearrangement joins TRBV5-1 to TRBJ2-5, with D possibly TRBD2 on 5 matching bases. The V and J ends lost 4 bases and 7 bases respectively, with 17 bases between them. Germline assignment: CDR1 SGHRS and CDR2 YFSETQ. The CDR3 runs 14 residues. CDR3 coding DNA: TGCGCCAGCAGCCTGAGGACTTCCACGGGGACCCAGTACTTC. This gives the protein CASSLRTSTGTQYF. Together with reference TRBV5-1 and TRBJ2-5, the CDR3 gives the full variable domain: KAGVTQTPRYLIKTRGQQVTLSCSPISGHRSVSWYQQTPGQGLQFLFEYFSETQRNKGNFPGRFSGRQFSNSRSEMNVSTLELGDSALYLCASSLRTSTGTQYFGPGTRLLVL.

In this sample, this clonotype turned up many times. The gene calls are TRBV7-2 and TRBJ1-4, with 10 bases lining up with TRBD1. Germline values: CDR1 SGHTA, CDR2 FQGNSA. The CDR3 spans 15 residues. After removal of 0 bases from V and 6 bases from J, the junction contained 1 base not matched to a gene. CDR3 protein: CASSLAGTGDEKLFF. Written as DNA, the CDR3 is TGTGCCAGCAGCTTAGCTGGGACAGGGGATGAAAAACTGTTTTTT.

As concerns this clonotype: Being one base from a much bigger clone, this may be a read error. In nucleotides, the CDR3 is TGCAGTGCTAGATTCCTGGACCGAGCCAAAAACATTCAGTTCTTC. The encoded protein is CSARFLDRAKNIQFF. The rearrangement uses TRBV20-1 and TRBJ2-1; no clear D. Trimming stripped 2 bases from V and 13 bases from J, with 24 bases between. CDR3 length equals 15 residues. Germline values: CDR1 DFQATT, CDR2 SNEGSKA (reference sequence).

This clonotype was seen ten or more times. The rearrangement links TRBV2 to TRBJ2-7; 7 bases match TRBD1. The length of the CDR3 is 15 residues. Germline V gives CDR1 SNHLY, CDR2 FYNNEI. Germline trimming cut 6 bases from V and 1 base from J; bases unmatched to any gene: 9. CDR3 region: CASSADRSRSYEQYF. In nucleotides, the CDR3 is TGTGCCAGCAGCGCGGACAGGTCTCGATCCTACGAGCAGTACTTC.

J is TRBJ2-5 and V is TRBV7-7, with a possible D match to TRBD2 (6 bases). The CDR3 covers 13 residues. Germline V CDR1 and CDR2: SSHAT, FNYEAQ (reference sequence). CDR3 coding DNA: TGTGCTAGCGGCTTAACGATAACGGAGACCCAGTACTTC. Protein: CASGLTITETQYF.

At least ten counts were recorded for this clonotype. The rearrangement links TRBV10-3 to TRBJ2-3; no definite D call. From germline, CDR1 is ENHRY and CDR2 SYGVKD. The germline V and J ends were trimmed by 0 bases and 3 bases, with 4 bases remaining between them. The CDR3 totals 13 residues. The CDR3 DNA reads as TGTGCCATCAGTGAGTCTGGGACAGATACGCAGTATTTT. Translated: CAISESGTDTQYF.

The chain carries TRBV28 and TRBJ2-7, with TRBD2 as a possible D gene (5 bases). CDR1 is MDHEN and CDR2 is SYDVKM in the germline V gene. Trimming removed 3 bases from V and 2 bases from J, with 14 bases in between. The CDR3 length is 15 residues. CDR3 nucleotides: TGTGCCAGCAGTTTGGGCGGGCAGGCGGCCTACGAGCAGTACTTC. It codes for CASSLGGQAAYEQYF.

This clonotype was seen many times. The V call is TRBV6-9, the J call TRBJ2-5; possibly TRBD2 for D (5 bases). The CDR3 has 18 residues. The germline V and J ends were trimmed by 3 bases and 5 bases, with 25 bases remaining between them. Germline V CDR1 and CDR2: MNHGY, SVAAGI. The CDR3 bases are TGTGCCAGCAGTTACTCGAAACGGGGAGAGGTTAGCCGGGAGACCCAGTACTTC. This translates into CASSYSKRGEVSRETQYF.

This clonotype was seen a few times. The J gene is TRBJ2-7, the V gene TRBV6-1, with D possibly TRBD2 on 7 matching bases. Trimming pared 5 bases from V and 2 bases from J, leaving 13 bases between. This CDR3 contains 14 residues. Germline lookup yields CDR1 MNHNS and CDR2 SASEGT. The chain's CDR3 is CASSPFGGPYEQYF. CDR3 DNA: TGTGCCAGCAGTCCCTTCGGGGGGCCCTACGAGCAGTACTTC.